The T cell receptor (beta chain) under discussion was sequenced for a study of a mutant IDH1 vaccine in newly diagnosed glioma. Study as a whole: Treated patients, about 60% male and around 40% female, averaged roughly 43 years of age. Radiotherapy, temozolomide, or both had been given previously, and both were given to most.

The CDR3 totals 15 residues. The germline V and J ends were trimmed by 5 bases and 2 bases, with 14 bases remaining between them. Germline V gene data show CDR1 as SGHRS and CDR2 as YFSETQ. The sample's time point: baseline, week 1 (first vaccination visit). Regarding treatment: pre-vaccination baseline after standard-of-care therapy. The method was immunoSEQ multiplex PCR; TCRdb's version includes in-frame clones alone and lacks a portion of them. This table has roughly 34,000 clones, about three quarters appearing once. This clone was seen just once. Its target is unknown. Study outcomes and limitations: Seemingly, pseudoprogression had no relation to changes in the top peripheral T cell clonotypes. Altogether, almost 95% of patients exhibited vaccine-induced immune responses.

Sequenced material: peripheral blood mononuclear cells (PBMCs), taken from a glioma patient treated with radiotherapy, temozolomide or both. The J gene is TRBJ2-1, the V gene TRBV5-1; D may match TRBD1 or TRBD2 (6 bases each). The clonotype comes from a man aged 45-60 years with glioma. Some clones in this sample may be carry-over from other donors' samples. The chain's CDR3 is CASSSGGGPYNEQFF. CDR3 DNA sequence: TGCGCCAGCAGTTCTGGTGGGGGGCCCTACAATGAGCAGTTCTTC. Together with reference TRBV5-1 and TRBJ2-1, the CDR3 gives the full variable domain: KAGVTQTPRYLIKTRGQQVTLSCSPISGHRSVSWYQQTPGQGLQFLFEYFSETQRNKGNFPGRFSGRQFSNSRSEMNVSTLELGDSALYLCASSSGGGPYNEQFFGPGTRLTVL.